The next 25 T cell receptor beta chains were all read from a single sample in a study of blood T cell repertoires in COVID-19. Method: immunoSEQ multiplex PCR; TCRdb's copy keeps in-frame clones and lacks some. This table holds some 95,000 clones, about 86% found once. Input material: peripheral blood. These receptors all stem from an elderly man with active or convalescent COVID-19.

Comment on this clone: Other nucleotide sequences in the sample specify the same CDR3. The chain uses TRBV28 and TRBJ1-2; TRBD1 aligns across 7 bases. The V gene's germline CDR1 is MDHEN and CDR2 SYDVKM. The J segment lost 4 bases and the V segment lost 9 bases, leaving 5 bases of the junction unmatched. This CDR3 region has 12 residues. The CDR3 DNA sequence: TGTGCCAGTACGGGGACAGCCTATGGCTACACCTTC. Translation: CASTGTAYGYTF.

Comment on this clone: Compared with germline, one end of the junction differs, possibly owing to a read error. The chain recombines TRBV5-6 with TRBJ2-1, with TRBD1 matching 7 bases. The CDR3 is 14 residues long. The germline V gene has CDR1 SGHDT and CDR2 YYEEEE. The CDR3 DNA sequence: TGTGCCAGCAGGCCCGGGACAGCCGACCTGGGATGGATCTTC. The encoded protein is CASRPGTADLGWIF.

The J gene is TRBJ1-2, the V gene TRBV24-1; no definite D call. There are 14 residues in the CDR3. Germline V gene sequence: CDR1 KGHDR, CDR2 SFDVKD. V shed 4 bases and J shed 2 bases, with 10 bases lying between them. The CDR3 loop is CATSDFTLNYGYTF. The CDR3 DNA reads TGTGCCACCAGTGACTTTACTCTAAACTATGGCTACACCTTC.

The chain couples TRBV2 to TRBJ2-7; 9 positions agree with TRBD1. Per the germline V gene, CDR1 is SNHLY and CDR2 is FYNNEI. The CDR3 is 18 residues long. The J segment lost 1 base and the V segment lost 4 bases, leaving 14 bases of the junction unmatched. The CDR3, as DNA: TGTGCCAGCAGTGTACCGGGACAGGGCCCGGGAGTTTCCTACGAGCAGTACTTC. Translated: CASSVPGQGPGVSYEQYF.

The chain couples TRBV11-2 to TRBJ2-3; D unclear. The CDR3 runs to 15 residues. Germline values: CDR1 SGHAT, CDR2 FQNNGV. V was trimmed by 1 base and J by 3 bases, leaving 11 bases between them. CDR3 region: CASSLGGGVTDTQYF. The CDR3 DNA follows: TGTGCCAGCAGCTTAGGAGGTGGTGTGACAGATACGCAGTATTTT.

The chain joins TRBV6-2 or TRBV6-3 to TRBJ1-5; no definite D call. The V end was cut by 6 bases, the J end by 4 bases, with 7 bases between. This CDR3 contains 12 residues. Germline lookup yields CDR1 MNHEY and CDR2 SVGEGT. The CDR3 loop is CASSTINQPQHF. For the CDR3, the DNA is TGTGCCAGCAGCACAATAAATCAGCCCCAGCATTTT.

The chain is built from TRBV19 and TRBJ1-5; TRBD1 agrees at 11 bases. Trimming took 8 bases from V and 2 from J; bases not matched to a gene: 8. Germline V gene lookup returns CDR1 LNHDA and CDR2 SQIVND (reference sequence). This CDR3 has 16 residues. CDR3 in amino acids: CASAGQGAVGNQPQHF. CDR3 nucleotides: TGTGCCAGTGCTGGACAGGGGGCTGTTGGCAATCAGCCCCAGCATTTT.

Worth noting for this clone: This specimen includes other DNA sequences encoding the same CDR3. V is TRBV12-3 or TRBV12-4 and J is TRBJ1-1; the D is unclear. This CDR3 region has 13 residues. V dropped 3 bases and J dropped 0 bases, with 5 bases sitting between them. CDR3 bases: TGTGCCAGCAGTTTGAGGGTGAACACTGAAGCTTTCTTT. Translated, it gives CASSLRVNTEAFF.

The CDR3 coding sequence is TGTGCCAGCAGCTCCGGACATCTTGGGGGGGAGCTGTTTTTT. This translates into CASSSGHLGGELFF. J is TRBJ2-2 and V is TRBV7-2, with D tentatively TRBD1 (5 bases). V was shortened by 4 bases and J by 8 bases, with 14 bases between the two germline ends. The CDR3 loop spans 14 amino acids. CDR1 SGHTA and CDR2 FQGNSA come from the germline V gene.

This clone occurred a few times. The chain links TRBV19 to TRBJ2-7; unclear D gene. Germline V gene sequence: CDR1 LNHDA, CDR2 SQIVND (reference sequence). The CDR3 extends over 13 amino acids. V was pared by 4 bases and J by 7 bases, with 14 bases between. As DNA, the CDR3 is TGTGCCAGTAGTAGACTTGAAGTTGGAGAGCAGTACTTC. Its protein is CASSRLEVGEQYF. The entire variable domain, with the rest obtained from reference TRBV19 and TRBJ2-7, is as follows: DGGITQSPKYLFRKEGQNVTLSCEQNLNHDAMYWYRQDPGQGLRLIYYSQIVNDFQKGDIAEGYSVSREKKESFPLTVTSAQKNPTAFYLCASSRLEVGEQYFGPGTRLTVT.

The CDR3 nucleotides are TGCGCCAGCAGCTGGGACAGGGGATTCGCTGAAGCTTTCTTT. Translation: CASSWDRGFAEAFF. This rearrangement joins TRBV5-1 to TRBJ1-1; TRBD1 matches at 10 bases. V gave up 3 bases and J gave up 6 bases; unmatched junction bases: 5. There are 14 residues in the CDR3. The germline CDR1 and CDR2 sequences are SGHRS and YFSETQ.

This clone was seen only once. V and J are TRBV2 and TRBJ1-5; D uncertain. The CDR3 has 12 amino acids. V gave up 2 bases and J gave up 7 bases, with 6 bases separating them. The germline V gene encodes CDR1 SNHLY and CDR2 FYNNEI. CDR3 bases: TGTGCCAGCAGTGAATCGGGGCAGCCCCAGCATTTT. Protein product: CASSESGQPQHF.

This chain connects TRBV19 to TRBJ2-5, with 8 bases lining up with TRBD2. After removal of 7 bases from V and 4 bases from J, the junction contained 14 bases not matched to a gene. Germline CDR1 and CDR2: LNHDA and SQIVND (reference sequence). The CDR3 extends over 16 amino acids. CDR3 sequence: CASTPRGGRLPETQYF. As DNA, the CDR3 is TGTGCCAGTACCCCTCGGGGGGGCCGTCTTCCAGAGACCCAGTACTTC.

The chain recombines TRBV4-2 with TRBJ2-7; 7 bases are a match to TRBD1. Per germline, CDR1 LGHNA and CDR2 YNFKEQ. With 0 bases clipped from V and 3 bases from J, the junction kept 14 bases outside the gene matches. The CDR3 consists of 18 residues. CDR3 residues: CASSQELVVGAGGYEQYF. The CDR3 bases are TGTGCCAGCAGCCAAGAATTGGTAGTAGGGGCAGGGGGCTACGAGCAGTACTTC.

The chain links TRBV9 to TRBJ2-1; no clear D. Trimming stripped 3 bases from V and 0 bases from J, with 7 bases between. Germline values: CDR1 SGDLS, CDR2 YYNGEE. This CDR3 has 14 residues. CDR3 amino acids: CASSGARSYNEQFF. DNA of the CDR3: TGTGCCAGCAGCGGGGCTCGCTCCTACAATGAGCAGTTCTTC.

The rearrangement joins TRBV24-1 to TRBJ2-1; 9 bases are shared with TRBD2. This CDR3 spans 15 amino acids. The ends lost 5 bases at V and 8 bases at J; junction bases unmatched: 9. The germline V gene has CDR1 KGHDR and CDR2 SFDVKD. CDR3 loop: CATSVLAGTGDEQFF. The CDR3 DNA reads TGTGCCACCAGTGTGCTAGCGGGAACTGGGGATGAGCAGTTCTTC.

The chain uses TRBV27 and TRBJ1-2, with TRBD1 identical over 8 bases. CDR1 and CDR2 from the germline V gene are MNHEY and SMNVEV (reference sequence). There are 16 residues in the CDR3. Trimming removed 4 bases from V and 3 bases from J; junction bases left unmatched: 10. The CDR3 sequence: CASSSEGTGLYYGYTF. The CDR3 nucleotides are TGTGCCAGCAGTTCCGAGGGGACAGGCCTTTACTATGGCTACACCTTC.

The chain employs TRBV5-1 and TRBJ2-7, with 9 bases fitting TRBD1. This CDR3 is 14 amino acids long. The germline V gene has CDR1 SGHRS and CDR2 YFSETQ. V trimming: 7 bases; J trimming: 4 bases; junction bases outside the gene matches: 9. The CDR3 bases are TGCGCCAGCGGGGTACGGGACAGGGCTTACGAGCAGTACTTC. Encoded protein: CASGVRDRAYEQYF.

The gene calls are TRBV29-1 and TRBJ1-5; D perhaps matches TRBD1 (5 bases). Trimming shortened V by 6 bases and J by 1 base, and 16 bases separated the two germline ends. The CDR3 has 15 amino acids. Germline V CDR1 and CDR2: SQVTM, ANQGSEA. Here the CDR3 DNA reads TGCAGCGTAGGGGAGGGCCCGGGGAGCAATCAGCCCCAGCATTTT. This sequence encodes CSVGEGPGSNQPQHF. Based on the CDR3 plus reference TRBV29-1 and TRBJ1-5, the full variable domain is SAVISQKPSRDICQRGTSLTIQCQVDSQVTMMFWYRQQPGQSLTLIATANQGSEATYESGFVIDKFPISRPNLTFSTLTVSNMSPEDSSIYLCSVGEGPGSNQPQHFGDGTRLSIL.

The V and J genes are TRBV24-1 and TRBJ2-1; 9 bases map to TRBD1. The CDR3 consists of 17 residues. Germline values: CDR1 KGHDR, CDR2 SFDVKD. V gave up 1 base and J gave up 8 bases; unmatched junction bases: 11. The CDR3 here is CATSDFRGTGRLYEQFF. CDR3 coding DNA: TGTGCCACCAGTGATTTCCGCGGGACAGGGCGCCTCTATGAGCAGTTCTTC.

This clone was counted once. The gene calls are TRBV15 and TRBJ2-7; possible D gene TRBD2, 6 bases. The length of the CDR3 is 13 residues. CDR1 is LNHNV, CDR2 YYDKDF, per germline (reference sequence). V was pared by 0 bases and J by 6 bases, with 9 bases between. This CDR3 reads CATSRDRRGEQYF. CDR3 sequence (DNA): TGTGCCACCAGCAGAGATCGGAGGGGCGAGCAGTACTTC. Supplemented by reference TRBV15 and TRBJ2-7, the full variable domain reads DAMVIQNPRYQVTQFGKPVTLSCSQTLNHNVMYWYQQKSSQAPKLLFHYYDKDFNNEADTPDNFQSRRPNTSFCFLDIRSPGLGDTAMYLCATSRDRRGEQYFGPGTRLTVT.

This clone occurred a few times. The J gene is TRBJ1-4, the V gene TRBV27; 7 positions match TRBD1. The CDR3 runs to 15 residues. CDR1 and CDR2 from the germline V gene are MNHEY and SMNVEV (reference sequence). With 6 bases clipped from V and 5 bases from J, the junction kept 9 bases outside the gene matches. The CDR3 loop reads CASSYGGTVNEKLFF. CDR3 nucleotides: TGTGCCAGCAGCTACGGAGGGACAGTAAATGAAAAACTGTTTTTT.

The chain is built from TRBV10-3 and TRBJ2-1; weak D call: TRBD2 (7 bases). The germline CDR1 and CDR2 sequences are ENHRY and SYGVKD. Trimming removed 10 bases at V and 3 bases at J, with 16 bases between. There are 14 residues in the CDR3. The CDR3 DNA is TGTGCCACAGCCGCGGGGGCTCACTACAATGAGCAGTTCTTC. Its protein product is CATAAGAHYNEQFF.

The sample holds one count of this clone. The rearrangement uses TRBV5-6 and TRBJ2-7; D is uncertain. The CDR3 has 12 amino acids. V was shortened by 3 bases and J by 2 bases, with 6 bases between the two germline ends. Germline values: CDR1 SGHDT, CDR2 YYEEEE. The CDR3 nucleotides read TGTGCCAGCAGCTCCGGTCCCTACGAGCAGTACTTC. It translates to CASSSGPYEQYF.

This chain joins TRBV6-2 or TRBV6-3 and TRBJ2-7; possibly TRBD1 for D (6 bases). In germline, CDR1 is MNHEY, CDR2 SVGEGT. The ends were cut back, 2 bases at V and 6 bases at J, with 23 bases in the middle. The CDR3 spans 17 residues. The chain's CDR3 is CASSYQTTGTRTREQYF. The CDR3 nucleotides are TGTGCCAGCAGTTACCAAACAACCGGGACACGGACGCGCGAGCAGTACTTC.